A selection of T cell receptor beta chains follows, all from one sample in a study of T cells in tumors after PD-1 blockade. TCRdb's copy holds only in-frame clones and misses some; the assay was immunoSEQ multiplex PCR. The table lists about 47,000 clones, about four fifths of them singletons. The input for sequencing was PBMCs, taken before anti-PD-1 treatment. The origin of the receptors is a human donor with basal cell carcinoma. CDR3s include the opening cysteine and the closing phenylalanine or tryptophan. Clone size is shown for a subset of rows, as once, few, many or a class of expanded clone.

size	V	J	CDR3
.	TRBV9	TRBJ1-2	CASSGRGQGRPDGYTF
few	TRBV7-3	TRBJ1-1	CASRVQGASDTEAFF
.	TRBV7-3	TRBJ2-1	CASSPHLAGTAYNEQFF
.	TRBV29-1	TRBJ1-1	CSVGTGVTEAFF
.	TRBV7-7	TRBJ2-5	CASSPGQGAGETQYF
.	TRBV7-9	TRBJ1-2	CASSRDVGIRNYGYTF
once	TRBV6-6	TRBJ1-6	CASSPMSGGFNSPLHF
few	TRBV19	TRBJ1-2	CASTQRGRNYGYTF
.	TRBV2	TRBJ1-1	CASSEAENTEAFF
.	TRBV5-1	TRBJ2-7	CASSLGFGRGGRSYEQYF
.	TRBV6-5	TRBJ1-4	CASMTGYGEKLFF
.	TRBV5-1	TRBJ2-1	CASSLGSTSPLTEFF
.	TRBV27	TRBJ1-4	CASSFALGKLFF
.	TRBV2	TRBJ2-7	CASNGRWGGEQYF
many	TRBV5-1	TRBJ1-2	CASAGVLDGYTF
medium-sized	TRBV9	TRBJ1-6	CASSPNGGSLHF
.	TRBV10-1	TRBJ2-3	CASNLGGAGDTQYF
.	TRBV5-5	TRBJ2-5	CASSLWRGETQYF
.	TRBV6-4	TRBJ2-3	CASSEGLAGDTDTQYF
.	TRBV7-6	TRBJ2-5	CASSSTSGVRETQYF
.	TRBV18	TRBJ1-5	CASSTTTNQPQHF
.	TRBV11-3	TRBJ2-5	CASSAGQETQYF
.	TRBV12-3/TRBV12-4	TRBJ2-1	CASRRGTTNEQFF
.	TRBV5-6	TRBJ2-7	CASSLGIAGATYEQYF
.	TRBV10-2	TRBJ1-1	CASGDRGAFF
.	TRBV5-1	TRBJ2-5	CASSLSGSETQYF
.	TRBV2	TRBJ1-5	CASSEGTGGFNQPQHF
.	TRBV3-1/TRBV3-2	TRBJ1-2	CASSQRQFPYGYTF